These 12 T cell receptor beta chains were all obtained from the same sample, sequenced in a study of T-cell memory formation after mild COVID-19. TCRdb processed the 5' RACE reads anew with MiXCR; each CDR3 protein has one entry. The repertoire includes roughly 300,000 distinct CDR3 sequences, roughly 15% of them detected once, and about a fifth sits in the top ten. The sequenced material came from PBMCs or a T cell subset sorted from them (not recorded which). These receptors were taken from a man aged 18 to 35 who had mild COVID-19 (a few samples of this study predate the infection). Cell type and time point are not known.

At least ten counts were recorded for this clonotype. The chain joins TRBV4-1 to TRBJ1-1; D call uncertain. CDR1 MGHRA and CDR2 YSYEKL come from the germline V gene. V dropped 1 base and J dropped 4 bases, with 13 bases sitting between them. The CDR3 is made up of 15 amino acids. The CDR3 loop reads CASSQVLPPVTEAFF. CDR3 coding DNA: TGCGCCAGCAGCCAAGTTCTACCGCCGGTCACTGAAGCTTTCTTT.

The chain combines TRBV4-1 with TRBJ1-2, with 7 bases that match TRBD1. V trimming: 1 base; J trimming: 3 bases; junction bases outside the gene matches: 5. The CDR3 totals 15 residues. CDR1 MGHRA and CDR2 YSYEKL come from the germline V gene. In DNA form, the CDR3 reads TGCGCCAGCAGCCAAGGGGTCCAGGGGGACTATGGCTACACCTTC. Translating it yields CASSQGVQGDYGYTF.

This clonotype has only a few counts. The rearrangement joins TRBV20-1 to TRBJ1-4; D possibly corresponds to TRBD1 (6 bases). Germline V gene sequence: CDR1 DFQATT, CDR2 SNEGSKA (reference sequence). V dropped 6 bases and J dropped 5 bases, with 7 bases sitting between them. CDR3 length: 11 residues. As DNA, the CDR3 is TGCAGTGCAACAGGGAATGAAAAACTGTTTTTT. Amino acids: CSATGNEKLFF.

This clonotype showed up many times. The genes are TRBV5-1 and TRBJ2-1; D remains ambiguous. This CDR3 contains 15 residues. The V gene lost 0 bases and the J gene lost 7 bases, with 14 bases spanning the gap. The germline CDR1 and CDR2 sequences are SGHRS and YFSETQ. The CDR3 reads CASSLAVSRGNEQFF. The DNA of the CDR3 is TGCGCCAGCAGCTTGGCAGTTTCTCGAGGTAATGAGCAGTTCTTC. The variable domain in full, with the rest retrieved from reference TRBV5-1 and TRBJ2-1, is KAGVTQTPRYLIKTRGQQVTLSCSPISGHRSVSWYQQTPGQGLQFLFEYFSETQRNKGNFPGRFSGRQFSNSRSEMNVSTLELGDSALYLCASSLAVSRGNEQFFGPGTRLTVL.

The CDR3 nucleotides are TGTGCCAGCAGCCCCATGGGGCACCCCTCAAATGGCTACACCTTC. This codes for CASSPMGHPSNGYTF. The gene calls are TRBV12-3 or TRBV12-4 and TRBJ1-2, with a weak D call TRBD1 (5 bases). This CDR3 is 15 amino acids long. V was trimmed by 6 bases and J by 6 bases, leaving 20 bases between them.

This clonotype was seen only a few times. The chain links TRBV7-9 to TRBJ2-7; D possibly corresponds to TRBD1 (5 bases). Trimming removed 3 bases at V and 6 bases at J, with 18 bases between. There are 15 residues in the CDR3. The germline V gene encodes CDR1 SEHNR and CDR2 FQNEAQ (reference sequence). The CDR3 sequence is CASSFLIDRGGEQYF. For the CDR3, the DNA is TGTGCCAGCAGCTTTTTAATCGACAGAGGTGGCGAGCAGTACTTC.

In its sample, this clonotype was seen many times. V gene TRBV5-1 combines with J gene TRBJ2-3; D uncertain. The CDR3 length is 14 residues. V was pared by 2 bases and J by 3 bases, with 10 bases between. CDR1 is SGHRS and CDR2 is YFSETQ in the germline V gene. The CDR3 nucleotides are TGCGCCAGCAGCTTTGATCAGCTAACAGATACGCAGTATTTT. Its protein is CASSFDQLTDTQYF.

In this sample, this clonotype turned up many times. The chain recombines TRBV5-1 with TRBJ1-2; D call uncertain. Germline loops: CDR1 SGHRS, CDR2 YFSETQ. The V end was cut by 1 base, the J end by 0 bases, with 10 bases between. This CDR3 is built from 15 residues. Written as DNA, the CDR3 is TGCGCCAGCAGCTTGAGGTCAGATCCTAACTATGGCTACACCTTC. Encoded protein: CASSLRSDPNYGYTF.

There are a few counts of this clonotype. The CDR3 loop is CASKIRAGETGELFF. DNA for the CDR3: TGTGCCAGCAAAATCCGGGCAGGGGAAACCGGGGAGCTGTTTTTT. The chain carries TRBV7-6 and TRBJ2-2; D perhaps matches TRBD1 (6 bases). Germline loops: CDR1 SGHVS, CDR2 FNYEAQ. The V gene lost 7 bases and the J gene lost 5 bases, with 17 bases spanning the gap. The CDR3 consists of 15 residues.

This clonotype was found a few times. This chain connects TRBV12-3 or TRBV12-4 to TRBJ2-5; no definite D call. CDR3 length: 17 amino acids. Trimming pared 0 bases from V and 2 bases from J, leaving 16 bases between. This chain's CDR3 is CASSLAVPGYLQETQYF. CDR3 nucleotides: TGTGCCAGCAGTTTAGCGGTTCCGGGCTATTTACAAGAGACCCAGTACTTC.

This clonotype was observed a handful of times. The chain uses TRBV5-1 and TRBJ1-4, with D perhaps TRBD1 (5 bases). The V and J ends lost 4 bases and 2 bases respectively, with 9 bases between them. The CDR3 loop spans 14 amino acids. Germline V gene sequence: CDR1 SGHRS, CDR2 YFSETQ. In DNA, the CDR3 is TGCGCCAGCAGCGCGACAGCTACTAATGAAAAACTGTTTTTT. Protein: CASSATATNEKLFF.

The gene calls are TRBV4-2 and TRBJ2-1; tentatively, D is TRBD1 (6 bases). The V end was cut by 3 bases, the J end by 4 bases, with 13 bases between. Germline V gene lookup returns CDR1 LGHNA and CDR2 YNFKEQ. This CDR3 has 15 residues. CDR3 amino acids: CASSQGAGGYNEQFF. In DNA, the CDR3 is TGTGCCAGCAGCCAGGGGGCAGGAGGTTACAATGAGCAGTTCTTC.